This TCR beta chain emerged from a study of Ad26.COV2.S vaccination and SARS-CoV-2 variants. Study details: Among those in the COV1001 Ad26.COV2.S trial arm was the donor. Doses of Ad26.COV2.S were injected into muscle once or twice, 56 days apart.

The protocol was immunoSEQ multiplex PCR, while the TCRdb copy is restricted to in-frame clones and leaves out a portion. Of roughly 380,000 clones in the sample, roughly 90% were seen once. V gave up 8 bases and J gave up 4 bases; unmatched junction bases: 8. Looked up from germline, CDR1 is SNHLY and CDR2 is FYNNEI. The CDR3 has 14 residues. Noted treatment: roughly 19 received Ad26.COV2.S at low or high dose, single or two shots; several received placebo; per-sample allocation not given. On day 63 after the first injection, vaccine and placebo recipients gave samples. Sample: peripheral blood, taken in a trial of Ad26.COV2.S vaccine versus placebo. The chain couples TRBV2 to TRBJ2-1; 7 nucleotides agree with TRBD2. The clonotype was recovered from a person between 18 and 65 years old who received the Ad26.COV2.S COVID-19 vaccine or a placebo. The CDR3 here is CASGAASGYNEQFF. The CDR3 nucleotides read TGTGCCAGCGGAGCGGCTAGCGGTTACAATGAGCAGTTCTTC. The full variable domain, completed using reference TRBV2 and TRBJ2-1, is EPEVTQTPSHQVTQMGQEVILRCVPISNHLYFYWYRQILGQKVEFLVSFYNNEISEKSEIFDDQFSVERPDGSNFTLKIRSTKLEDSAMYFCASGAASGYNEQFFGPGTRLTVL.